Each of the 23 T cell receptor beta chains below was sequenced from the same sample in a study of shared clonotypes between healthy human individuals. This table comes from immunoSEQ multiplex PCR, and its TCRdb copy is limited to in-frame clones, with some not included. The sample has 1.5 million to 1.9 million clones, approximately 98% seen once. Material: naive CD4+ T cells sorted from blood. Sample subset: CD45RA+ positively selected. The receptor source for this set is a man aged 30-40 years in good health.

The chain uses TRBV5-8 and TRBJ1-5; 7 nucleotides align to TRBD1. Unmatched junction bases numbered 7, after V lost 1 base and J lost 6 bases. The V gene's germline CDR1 is SGHTS and CDR2 YDEGEE. This CDR3 comprises 15 residues. Here the CDR3 DNA reads TGTGCCAGCAGCTTGCGTGACAGGGTGGGTCAGCCCCAGCATTTT. Translation gives CASSLRDRVGQPQHF.

Concerning this clone: The sample contains more than one DNA sequence encoding this CDR3. The chain carries TRBV5-4 and TRBJ2-1; 13 bases map to TRBD2. Germline V lookup: CDR1 SGHNT, CDR2 YYREEE (reference sequence). The CDR3 contains 16 residues. V dropped 0 bases and J dropped 3; count of bases not matched to a gene: 0. The CDR3 nucleotides read TGTGCCAGCAGCTTGGGACTAGCGGGGGGCTACAATGAGCAGTTCTTC. It is translated as CASSLGLAGGYNEQFF.

This clone has just one count. This sequence joins TRBV9 and TRBJ2-2; possibly TRBD2 for D (6 bases). The V and J ends lost 0 bases and 1 base respectively, with 10 bases between them. Per the germline V gene, CDR1 is SGDLS and CDR2 is YYNGEE. The CDR3 has 16 amino acids. This CDR3 reads CASSVAPGVNTGELFF. The DNA of the CDR3 is TGTGCCAGCAGCGTAGCTCCGGGGGTGAACACCGGGGAGCTGTTTTTT.

J is TRBJ2-1 and V is TRBV28; D uncertain. Germline values: CDR1 MDHEN, CDR2 SYDVKM. There are 15 residues in the CDR3. V dropped 5 bases and J dropped 1 base, with 12 bases sitting between them. CDR3 residues: CASSPGPRSYNEQFF. DNA for the CDR3: TGTGCCAGCAGTCCCGGTCCCCGGTCCTACAATGAGCAGTTCTTC.

V usage is TRBV6-6 and J usage is TRBJ2-7; 7 bases are a match to TRBD1. J gave up 3 bases and V 5 bases, and 13 bases lay outside the gene matches. This CDR3 contains 16 residues. Germline V gene sequence: CDR1 MNHNY, CDR2 SVGAGI (reference sequence). The CDR3 region is CASSPRGRSPYYEQYF. For the CDR3, the DNA is TGTGCCAGCAGTCCGAGGGGGCGTTCCCCCTACTACGAGCAGTACTTC.

V is TRBV19 and J is TRBJ1-2, with D possibly matching TRBD1 (5 bases). CDR1 and CDR2 (germline): LNHDA, SQIVND (reference sequence). V was clipped by 4 bases and J by 6 bases, with 12 bases between them. The length of the CDR3 is 13 residues. As DNA, the CDR3 is TGTGCCAGTAGTACGACAGCCGTCAATGGCTACACCTTC. Its protein product is CASSTTAVNGYTF.

V and J are TRBV2 and TRBJ2-5, with 11 bases aligning to TRBD2. V lost 3 bases, J lost 2 bases, and 2 bases stayed unmatched. CDR1 and CDR2 (germline): SNHLY, FYNNEI. The CDR3 spans 15 residues. This CDR3 reads CASSDLAGGQETQYF. The CDR3 DNA reads as TGTGCCAGCAGTGATCTAGCGGGAGGACAAGAGACCCAGTACTTC.

The genes are TRBV10-3 and TRBJ2-1, with TRBD2 identical over 7 bases. The germline V gene has CDR1 ENHRY and CDR2 SYGVKD. This CDR3 has 15 residues. Unmatched junction bases numbered 10, after V lost 4 bases and J lost 7 bases. The DNA for the CDR3 is TGTGCCATCAGTGTGATAGCGGGTTCAGAAAATGAGCAGTTCTTC. Translation gives CAISVIAGSENEQFF.

This chain connects TRBV5-6 to TRBJ2-2; D not certain. CDR1 is SGHDT, CDR2 YYEEEE, per germline. The germline V and J ends were trimmed by 2 bases and 4 bases, with 12 bases remaining between them. CDR3 size: 15 residues. The CDR3, as DNA: TGTGCCAGCAGCTTTCCCAAATCAGGCACCGGGGAGCTGTTTTTT. The encoded protein is CASSFPKSGTGELFF.

For this clone: Other DNA variants within this sample encode the same CDR3. The chain links TRBV29-1 to TRBJ2-3; tentative D call: TRBD2 (5 bases). Germline assignment: CDR1 SQVTM and CDR2 ANQGSEA. V lost 6 bases to trimming and J lost 1 base, with 8 bases between them. CDR3 length equals 12 residues. The CDR3 loop is CSVAGGTDTQYF. The CDR3 region has the DNA TGCAGCGTGGCCGGGGGCACAGATACGCAGTATTTT.

The chain has TRBV28 and TRBJ2-3; 8 bases are shared with TRBD1. The germline gives CDR1 MDHEN, CDR2 SYDVKM. Trimming at V came to 2 bases and at J to 2 bases, leaving 9 bases not matched to a gene. CDR3 size: 17 residues. This chain's CDR3 is CASSLRQGARVTDTQYF. The CDR3 nucleotides are TGTGCCAGCAGTTTACGGCAGGGGGCGCGCGTCACAGATACGCAGTATTTT.

This clone was observed once. The rearrangement uses TRBV19 and TRBJ2-1; TRBD1 might be the D (6 bases). CDR3 length equals 13 residues. Deletions cut 7 bases from V and 10 bases from J, with 17 bases between. CDR1 is LNHDA and CDR2 is SQIVND in the germline V gene (reference sequence). The CDR3 DNA sequence: TGTGCCAGTATGAGAACAGCGCAGGGGGAGCAGTTCTTC. Translating it yields CASMRTAQGEQFF.

This clone has just one count. This sequence joins TRBV10-3 and TRBJ1-1; no clear D gene. The CDR3 has 14 amino acids. The germline V gene encodes CDR1 ENHRY and CDR2 SYGVKD. V lost 2 bases to trimming and J lost 6 bases, with 13 bases between them. The CDR3 nucleotides are TGTGCCATCAGTGAGGCCGGGTCCGGGGCTGAAGCTTTCTTT. Translation: CAISEAGSGAEAFF.

CDR3 nucleotide sequence: TGTGCCAGCAGCTTAGGACAGGGGGACTACGAGCAGTACTTC. Its protein product is CASSLGQGDYEQYF. The V call is TRBV7-9, the J call TRBJ2-7; TRBD1 agrees at 9 bases. The CDR3 is 14 amino acids. J gave up 3 bases and V 1 base, and 1 base lay outside the gene matches. Per germline, CDR1 SEHNR and CDR2 FQNEAQ (reference sequence).

The V and J genes are TRBV5-4 and TRBJ1-3, with TRBD1 identical over 7 bases. The CDR3 extends over 16 amino acids. The ends lost 4 bases at V and 2 bases at J; junction bases unmatched: 9. Per germline, CDR1 SGHNT and CDR2 YYREEE (reference sequence). The CDR3: CASSTGTASTGNTIYF. CDR3 DNA sequence: TGTGCCAGCAGCACCGGGACAGCGTCTACTGGAAACACCATATATTTT. The complete variable domain, with remaining parts taken from reference TRBV5-4 and TRBJ1-3, reads ETGVTQSPTHLIKTRGQQVTLRCSSQSGHNTVSWYQQALGQGPQFIFQYYREEENGRGNFPPRFSGLQFPNYSSELNVNALELDDSALYLCASSTGTASTGNTIYFGEGSWLTVV.

On this clone: This same CDR3 is encoded by further DNA sequences in the sample. The genes are TRBV18 and TRBJ2-3; D unresolved. Germline loops: CDR1 KGHSH, CDR2 LQKENI. This CDR3 region has 14 residues. V was trimmed by 1 base and J by 2 bases, leaving 7 bases between them. The CDR3: CASSPLGSTDTQYF. CDR3 coding DNA: TGTGCCAGCTCACCACTGGGGTCCACAGATACGCAGTATTTT.

V gene TRBV19 combines with J gene TRBJ1-2; D gene unclear. The CDR3 length is 13 residues. The germline V and J ends were trimmed by 6 bases and 4 bases, with 12 bases remaining between them. Germline values: CDR1 LNHDA, CDR2 SQIVND (reference sequence). The CDR3 DNA follows: TGTGCCAGTAGAGGCCGCCCGGGCTATGGCTACACCTTC. It is translated as CASRGRPGYGYTF.

The chain links TRBV14 to TRBJ1-2; D is undetermined. V shed 0 bases and J shed 0 bases, with 8 bases lying between them. Germline-derived CDR1 and CDR2 are SGHDN and FVKESK. This CDR3 has 15 amino acids. The CDR3 is CASSQDLGPNYGYTF. The CDR3 DNA follows: TGTGCCAGCAGCCAAGATCTTGGGCCTAACTATGGCTACACCTTC. Variable domain in full (rest from reference TRBV14 and TRBJ1-2): EAGVTQFPSHSVIEKGQTVTLRCDPISGHDNLYWYRRVMGKEIKFLLHFVKESKQDESGMPNNRFLAERTGGTYSTLKVQPAELEDSGVYFCASSQDLGPNYGYTFGSGTRLTVV.

The J gene is TRBJ2-5, the V gene TRBV19; D not resolved. The V and J ends lost 5 bases and 7 bases respectively, with 8 bases between them. The CDR3 totals 11 residues. Germline lookup yields CDR1 LNHDA and CDR2 SQIVND (reference sequence). CDR3 region: CASSQFGTQYF. CDR3 sequence (DNA): TGTGCCAGTAGTCAGTTCGGGACCCAGTACTTC. Based on the CDR3 plus reference TRBV19 and TRBJ2-5, the full variable domain is DGGITQSPKYLFRKEGQNVTLSCEQNLNHDAMYWYRQDPGQGLRLIYYSQIVNDFQKGDIAEGYSVSREKKESFPLTVTSAQKNPTAFYLCASSQFGTQYFGPGTRLLVL.

This clone was counted once. This sequence joins TRBV28 and TRBJ1-3; D not certain. Trimming stripped 7 bases from V and 2 bases from J, with 12 bases between. In germline, CDR1 is MDHEN, CDR2 SYDVKM. CDR3 length equals 14 residues. CDR3 nucleotide sequence: TGTGCCAGCATAGAGGGCTCCCCTGGAAACACCATATATTTT. Translating gives CASIEGSPGNTIYF. Combining the CDR3 with reference TRBV28 and TRBJ1-3 gives the whole variable domain DVKVTQSSRYLVKRTGEKVFLECVQDMDHENMFWYRQDPGLGLRLIYFSYDVKMKEKGDIPEGYSVSREKKERFSLILESASTNQTSMYLCASIEGSPGNTIYFGEGSWLTVV.

This chain connects TRBV6-1 to TRBJ2-1; 10 bases align to TRBD2. This CDR3 is 14 amino acids long. Germline assignment: CDR1 MNHNS and CDR2 SASEGT. The J segment lost 4 bases and the V segment lost 7 bases, leaving 4 bases of the junction unmatched. CDR3 region: CASKQREGYNEQFF. CDR3 coding DNA: TGTGCCAGCAAGCAGCGGGAGGGTTACAATGAGCAGTTCTTC.

V gene TRBV5-6 combines with J gene TRBJ2-3, with D perhaps assigned TRBD1 or TRBD2 (5 bases each). V lost 5 bases, J lost 6 bases, and 19 bases lay in between. CDR3 length: 15 amino acids. Germline V lookup: CDR1 SGHDT, CDR2 YYEEEE. This CDR3 is CASSPGTSSWDTQYF. The CDR3 region has the DNA TGTGCCAGCAGTCCCGGGACGAGCTCATGGGATACGCAGTATTTT.

The chain joins TRBV28 to TRBJ2-3; tentatively, D is TRBD2 (6 bases). The germline V gene has CDR1 MDHEN and CDR2 SYDVKM. Trimming pared 3 bases from V and 1 base from J, leaving 11 bases between. This CDR3 comprises 15 residues. CDR3 sequence: CASSFGAGGTDTQYF. The CDR3 coding sequence is TGTGCCAGCAGTTTCGGAGCGGGCGGCACAGATACGCAGTATTTT.